This T cell receptor (beta chain) was identified in a study of blood T cell repertoires in COVID-19. The assay was immunoSEQ multiplex PCR, and TCRdb's table has in-frame clones only and misses some. The table includes around 200,000 clones, around 83% detected once. CDR3 size: 12 residues. V gave up 7 bases and J gave up 5 bases, with 10 bases separating them. The V gene's germline CDR1 is SNHLY and CDR2 FYNNEI. The chain links TRBV2 to TRBJ2-3; no clear D. The clonotype originates from a woman older than 75 with acute or convalescent COVID-19. Sequencing used peripheral blood. In DNA, the CDR3 is TGTGCCAGCAATAGTGCAGGAGATACGCAGTATTTT. It encodes CASNSAGDTQYF.